These T cell receptor beta chains were read from a single sample in a study of T cells in Graves' hyperthyroidism and ophthalmopathy. TCRdb analysed the multiplex PCR reads with MiXCR anew, one entry per CDR3 protein. Here the sample spans more than 300,000 distinct CDR3 sequences, approximately 15% being singletons. Material: blood. The receptors derive from a woman aged 30 to 39 with Graves' ophthalmopathy. The CDR3 runs from the conserved cysteine through the conserved F or W. Each record gives: CDR3 DNA, CDR3 protein, D gene, V gene, clone size, J gene. D genes are given only for firm matches. The size field is filled for only some rows; it gives once, few, many or a size class.

DNA: TGCAGTGCTAGAGTCTGGAGTCTGACAGGGGCATACTATGGCTACACCTTC
CDR3: CSARVWSLTGAYYGYTF
D: TRBD1
V: TRBV20-1
size: few
J: TRBJ1-2

DNA: TGTGCCAGCAGCTTAATTGTTGGAAATGAGCAGTTCTTC
CDR3: CASSLIVGNEQFF
D: -
V: TRBV11-2
size: many
J: TRBJ2-1

DNA: TGTGCCACCAACGGGGGGTACACCGGGGAGCTGTTTTTT
CDR3: CATNGGYTGELFF
D: TRBD2
V: TRBV15
size: few
J: TRBJ2-2

DNA: TGTTCGACAGGGGAGAATGAAAAACTGTTTTTT
CDR3: CSTGENEKLFF
D: TRBD1
V: TRBV28
size: few
J: TRBJ1-4

DNA: TGTGCCAGCAACGTCATGAACACTGAAGCTTTCTTT
CDR3: CASNVMNTEAFF
D: -
V: TRBV28
size: many
J: TRBJ1-1

DNA: TGTGCCATCAGTGACCCCGGTAGGACCGACTACGAGCAGTACTTC
CDR3: CAISDPGRTDYEQYF
D: -
V: TRBV10-3
size: -
J: TRBJ2-7

DNA: TGTGCCACCAGTGAGCCGGGACAGGGGATAGATACGCAGTATTTT
CDR3: CATSEPGQGIDTQYF
D: TRBD1
V: TRBV24-1
size: few
J: TRBJ2-3

DNA: TGTGCCAGCAGGTCCACACAAATCGGCTACGAGCAGTACTTC
CDR3: CASRSTQIGYEQYF
D: -
V: TRBV28
size: many
J: TRBJ2-7

DNA: TGTGCCAGCAGCTCCGGACGGAATTACGAGCAGTACTTC
CDR3: CASSSGRNYEQYF
D: -
V: TRBV11-3
size: many
J: TRBJ2-7

DNA: TGTGCCAGCAGACCTAGGACAGGGGCCTACAATCAGCCCCAGCATTTT
CDR3: CASRPRTGAYNQPQHF
D: TRBD1
V: TRBV6-1
size: few
J: TRBJ1-5

DNA: TGTGCCAGTAGCCTAGTAGGGGACAGGGGGCTAGCGGGGCACCAAGAGACCCAGTACTTC
CDR3: CASSLVGDRGLAGHQETQYF
D: TRBD1
V: TRBV19
size: -
J: TRBJ2-5

DNA: TGTGCCAGCAGCGATTCGGGGGGCAGAGATACGCAGTATTTT
CDR3: CASSDSGGRDTQYF
D: -
V: TRBV7-2
size: many
J: TRBJ2-3

DNA: TGTGCCAGCATCCGAAGCGTCGCATACGAGCAGTACTTC
CDR3: CASIRSVAYEQYF
D: -
V: TRBV7-2
size: once
J: TRBJ2-7

DNA: TGCGCCAGCAGCCAGGGAAGAGTAGGAGATACGCAGTATTTT
CDR3: CASSQGRVGDTQYF
D: -
V: TRBV4-1
size: many
J: TRBJ2-3

DNA: TGTGCCAGCAGTTCGTGGAGGGGAGAGACCCAGTACTTC
CDR3: CASSSWRGETQYF
D: -
V: TRBV27
size: -
J: TRBJ2-5

DNA: TGTGCCAGCAGCCAAGGTGGACAGGGTCCTCAGCCCCAGCATTTT
CDR3: CASSQGGQGPQPQHF
D: TRBD1
V: TRBV4-2
size: -
J: TRBJ1-5

DNA: TGTGCCATCAGTGACCCCCTTTTACTAGCTGGACTGTACAATGAGCAGTTCTTC
CDR3: CAISDPLLLAGLYNEQFF
D: -
V: TRBV10-3
size: -
J: TRBJ2-1

DNA: TGCAGTGCTAGAGATGCGGTCGAAACGTACAATGAGCAGTTCTTC
CDR3: CSARDAVETYNEQFF
D: -
V: TRBV20-1
size: many
J: TRBJ2-1

DNA: TGTGCCAGCAGCTTATATGATGGCTCACCCCTCCACTTT
CDR3: CASSLYDGSPLHF
D: -
V: TRBV7-3
size: -
J: TRBJ1-6

DNA: TGTGCCAGCAGTTTGAGGCCGAGCGGGGATATATACAATGAGCAGTTCTTC
CDR3: CASSLRPSGDIYNEQFF
D: TRBD2
V: TRBV12-3/TRBV12-4
size: few
J: TRBJ2-1

DNA: TGTGCCAGCAGCTCGGTCGTTCTGGGCTCCTACAATGAGCAGTTCTTC
CDR3: CASSSVVLGSYNEQFF
D: -
V: TRBV11-3
size: -
J: TRBJ2-1

DNA: TGTGCCAGCAGCTCTGTGAAGCTTCTGGGCACCGGGGAGCTGTTTTTT
CDR3: CASSSVKLLGTGELFF
D: -
V: TRBV11-2
size: many
J: TRBJ2-2

DNA: TGTGCTAGCAGCTTAGGGTTGCGTGTAGCGGGGGGCCCAGATACGCAGTATTTT
CDR3: CASSLGLRVAGGPDTQYF
D: TRBD2
V: TRBV7-7
size: few
J: TRBJ2-3

DNA: TGTGCCAGCACCCACACCCGTCCCCTTATTTATGAAGCTTTCTTT
CDR3: CASTHTRPLIYEAFF
D: -
V: TRBV12-3/TRBV12-4
size: -
J: TRBJ1-1

DNA: TGTGCCAGCAGCACTACCGGGCAGGCCTGGCACAATGAGCAGTTCTTC
CDR3: CASSTTGQAWHNEQFF
D: -
V: TRBV7-3
size: many
J: TRBJ2-1

DNA: TGTGCCACCTCGCCATCGACATCCAGAAGAAACTATGGCTACACCTTC
CDR3: CATSPSTSRRNYGYTF
D: -
V: TRBV7-9
size: -
J: TRBJ1-2

DNA: TGTGCCAGCAGTGAAGGCAGCACAGATACGCAGTATTTT
CDR3: CASSEGSTDTQYF
D: -
V: TRBV2
size: many
J: TRBJ2-3

DNA: TGTGCCAGCAGCACCTTTAACGGGGCTAATGAAAAACTGTTTTTT
CDR3: CASSTFNGANEKLFF
D: -
V: TRBV9
size: -
J: TRBJ1-4

DNA: TGTGCCAGCAGTTTATTCTCCCAGGGATCAACTGAAGCTTTCTTT
CDR3: CASSLFSQGSTEAFF
D: -
V: TRBV28
size: few
J: TRBJ1-1

DNA: TGCGCCAGCACGGAAGGGACTAGCGACACAGATACGCAGTATTTT
CDR3: CASTEGTSDTDTQYF
D: TRBD2
V: TRBV10-2
size: -
J: TRBJ2-3

DNA: TGTGCCAGTAGAATCAACCCCCGGGACAGGAGAAGCTATGGCTACACCTTC
CDR3: CASRINPRDRRSYGYTF
D: TRBD1
V: TRBV19
size: -
J: TRBJ1-2